This T cell receptor (beta chain) was captured in a study of post-analysis software for immune sequencing data. Study information: Relapsing-remitting, secondary progressive and progressive-relapsing multiple sclerosis were all included among the disease courses. General study results and limits: Those with multiple sclerosis, the patient group, showed significantly lower normalized Chao1 diversity than controls. Controls showed lower frequencies than patients for 5 or 6 TRBV segments, and TRBV5-6, TRBV5-1 and TRBV20-1 were among these.

This clonotype was seen only a few times. Its cognate antigen is unknown. Germline values: CDR1 KGHSH, CDR2 LQKENI. This CDR3 region has 16 residues. Incorporated into the TCR beta cDNA libraries were unique molecular identifiers, which served to reduce PCR and sequencing biases. TCRdb itself ran the PCR reads through MiXCR, one entry per CDR3 protein. The sample lists roughly 160,000 distinct CDR3 sequences, 35% to 40% occurring once. The sample here was blood, taken after autologous hematopoietic stem cell transplantation. The V and J genes are TRBV18 and TRBJ2-4; 13 nucleotides agree with TRBD2. The J call may be in error: the DNA end matches TRBJ2-7 better. The receptor was isolated from a girl aged 5 to 17 with multiple sclerosis. DNA of the CDR3: TGTGCCAGCTCACCGGGGACTAGCGGGAATGGGTACGAGCAGTACTTC. It specifies CASSPGTSGNGYEQYF.